This T cell receptor beta chain came from a study of blood T cell repertoires in COVID-19. This CDR3 is built from 15 residues. The V segment lost 5 bases and the J segment 2 bases; nucleotides outside the gene matches: 5. CDR1 is LNHDA and CDR2 is SQIVND in the germline V gene (reference sequence). Profiled with immunoSEQ multiplex PCR; TCRdb holds only in-frame clones, not every one. The table includes about 400,000 clones, roughly 86% detected once. Input material: peripheral blood. This clonotype originated in a human donor in a cohort sampled during active COVID-19. The V gene is TRBV19, the J gene TRBJ1-4; 7 bases match TRBD1. This CDR3 is CASSLQGTTNEKLFF. In DNA, the CDR3 is TGTGCCAGTAGTCTACAGGGGACTACTAATGAAAAACTGTTTTTT.